This is a list of T cell receptor beta chains from one sample in a study of blood T cells in healthy people across ages. TCRdb re-called the 5' RACE reads with MiXCR, one entry per CDR3 protein. Altogether more than 600,000 distinct CDR3 sequences are present, roughly 25% being singletons, with the ten largest covering under 9.5%. These data were also filed under a second study, of T cells of mothers and their children.

Input material: blood. Receptors originate from a boy between 5 and 17 years old in good health. Both conserved end residues are part of each CDR3. Each record gives: clone size, CDR3 length, J gene, D gene, V gene, CDR3 protein, CDR3 DNA. A D gene is named only where the DNA matches it firmly. Part of the rows lack a size; the others show once, few, many or a class for expanded clones.

abundance: few
len: 15
j_gene: TRBJ2-1
d_gene: TRBD2
v_gene: TRBV6-2/TRBV6-3
CDR3aa: CATGTSGSPENEQFF
CDR3nt: TGTGCCACGGGGACTAGCGGGAGCCCGGAGAATGAGCAGTTCTTC

abundance: few
len: 14
j_gene: TRBJ2-1
d_gene: -
v_gene: TRBV7-9
CDR3aa: CASSLGSGGGSRFF
CDR3nt: TGTGCCAGCAGCTTAGGTTCCGGGGGCGGGAGCAGGTTCTTC

abundance: -
len: 14
j_gene: TRBJ2-7
d_gene: -
v_gene: TRBV29-1
CDR3aa: CSVEYTGTSYEQYF
CDR3nt: TGCAGCGTCGAATATACAGGGACCTCCTACGAGCAGTACTTC

abundance: -
len: 15
j_gene: TRBJ1-1
d_gene: -
v_gene: TRBV7-2
CDR3aa: CASSLSRAMNTEAFF
CDR3nt: TGTGCCAGCAGCTTAAGTAGGGCCATGAACACTGAAGCTTTCTTT

abundance: -
len: 16
j_gene: TRBJ1-4
d_gene: TRBD1
v_gene: TRBV6-5
CDR3aa: CASSYSKDRVGEKLFF
CDR3nt: TGTGCCAGCAGTTACTCGAAAGACAGGGTTGGGGAAAAACTGTTTTTT

abundance: -
len: 14
j_gene: TRBJ2-5
d_gene: -
v_gene: TRBV6-2/TRBV6-3
CDR3aa: CASSFGPSWETQYF
CDR3nt: TGTGCCAGCAGTTTTGGCCCCTCGTGGGAGACCCAGTACTTC

abundance: -
len: 16
j_gene: TRBJ2-1
d_gene: -
v_gene: TRBV14
CDR3aa: CASSQGQLRFYNEQFF
CDR3nt: TGTGCCAGCAGCCAAGGACAGCTTCGCTTCTACAATGAGCAGTTCTTC

abundance: few
len: 14
j_gene: TRBJ1-1
d_gene: -
v_gene: TRBV12-3/TRBV12-4
CDR3aa: CASSLGVANTEAFF
CDR3nt: TGTGCCAGCAGTTTAGGCGTTGCGAACACTGAAGCTTTCTTT

abundance: -
len: 13
j_gene: TRBJ2-7
d_gene: -
v_gene: TRBV2
CDR3aa: CASITGVGYEQYF
CDR3nt: TGTGCCAGCATCACGGGAGTCGGCTACGAGCAGTACTTC

abundance: -
len: 15
j_gene: TRBJ2-4
d_gene: TRBD1
v_gene: TRBV29-1
CDR3aa: CSVDEGAFAKNIQYF
CDR3nt: TGCAGCGTTGATGAGGGGGCGTTCGCCAAAAACATTCAGTACTTC

abundance: few
len: 11
j_gene: TRBJ2-5
d_gene: -
v_gene: TRBV27
CDR3aa: CASRSPLTEYF
CDR3nt: TGTGCCAGCAGATCTCCTTTGACTGAGTACTTC

abundance: few
len: 14
j_gene: TRBJ2-3
d_gene: -
v_gene: TRBV7-9
CDR3aa: CASSWTAHTDTQYF
CDR3nt: TGTGCCAGCAGCTGGACAGCCCACACAGATACGCAGTATTTT

abundance: many
len: 15
j_gene: TRBJ2-5
d_gene: -
v_gene: TRBV12-3/TRBV12-4
CDR3aa: CASSLGWGQEQTQYF
CDR3nt: TGTGCCAGCAGTTTGGGCTGGGGGCAGGAACAGACCCAGTACTTC

abundance: -
len: 13
j_gene: TRBJ2-7
d_gene: TRBD2
v_gene: TRBV14
CDR3aa: CASSPRGDGEQYF
CDR3nt: TGTGCCAGCAGCCCCCGGGGGGACGGGGAGCAGTACTTC

abundance: -
len: 16
j_gene: TRBJ2-3
d_gene: -
v_gene: TRBV6-2/TRBV6-3
CDR3aa: CASSDPGTPVGDTQYF
CDR3nt: TGTGCCAGCAGTGATCCCGGGACTCCAGTGGGAGATACGCAGTATTTT

abundance: few
len: 15
j_gene: TRBJ2-7
d_gene: -
v_gene: TRBV7-9
CDR3aa: CASSSIQGSSYEQYF
CDR3nt: TGTGCCAGCAGCTCAATACAGGGCAGCTCCTACGAGCAGTACTTC